A selection of T cell receptor beta chains follows, all from one sample in a study of vaccination effects on CD4 cells after COVID-19. Antigens of these TCRs are unknown. TCRdb keeps only in-frame clones here, not all; method: immunoSEQ multiplex PCR. The table has fewer than 65,000 clones, 81% seen once. Specimen: CD4+ T cells from PBMCs cultured with HCoV-229E spike peptides, collected before COVID-19 vaccination. All receptors derive from a human donor who received a COVID-19 vaccine. Each CDR3 is given without its conserved first and last residue. Each record gives: J gene, V gene, CDR3 protein.

TRBJ2-2	TRBV6-5	ASRKRRGELF
TRBJ1-2	TRBV7-9	ASSWTFYGYT
TRBJ2-2	TRBV5-1	ASSLSGANTGELF
TRBJ2-5	TRBV29-1	SAIRDRAETQY
TRBJ1-5	TRBV5-3	ARPEGAGNQPQH
TRBJ2-5	TRBV5-4	ASSSGGTTQETQY
TRBJ2-1	TRBV7-3	ASSPGTRAYEQF
TRBJ1-1	TRBV5-6	ASSWGAGDTEAF
TRBJ2-5	TRBV15	ATSREDRGMETQY
TRBJ1-2	TRBV11-3	ASSADSLYGYT
TRBJ2-1	TRBV12-3/TRBV12-4	ASGRTGGHEQF
TRBJ1-1	TRBV5-6	ASSLGPQGLNTEAF
TRBJ2-5	TRBV2	ASAAMLGATQY
TRBJ1-4	TRBV7-2	ASSLKFGEKLF
TRBJ2-5	TRBV7-9	ASSRGTGYREGETQY
TRBJ2-5	TRBV27	ASSRFGQTYQETQY
TRBJ2-5	TRBV7-8	ASSPWGGRETQY
TRBJ1-1	TRBV5-1	ASSASGTGNTEAF
TRBJ2-1	TRBV5-4	ASSPTGGQRSYNEQF
TRBJ1-1	TRBV30	AWRTGISRTEAF
TRBJ1-5	TRBV24-1	ATSDSVGTGRGSNQPQH
TRBJ1-1	TRBV5-4	ASSLVGQGWSTEAF
TRBJ1-2	TRBV5-6	ASSRTGGRGYT
TRBJ1-1	TRBV5-1	ASSLGGLRTEAF
TRBJ2-1	TRBV5-1	ASTRQGQTSYNEQF
TRBJ1-1	TRBV28	ASSPAGHLNTEAF
TRBJ1-2	TRBV7-9	ASSSTGIYGYT
TRBJ1-1	TRBV15	ATSRGGSNTEAF
TRBJ1-1	TRBV4-3	ASSQAWANTEAF
TRBJ2-3	TRBV6-1	ASSEGVYVAKSSTDTQY
TRBJ2-2	TRBV5-1	ASSLTEAGYTGELF
TRBJ2-1	TRBV6-5	ATYLGLGPVEQF
TRBJ1-1	TRBV5-6	ASSSWTANTEAF
TRBJ1-5	TRBV19	ASSPQGRSNQPQH